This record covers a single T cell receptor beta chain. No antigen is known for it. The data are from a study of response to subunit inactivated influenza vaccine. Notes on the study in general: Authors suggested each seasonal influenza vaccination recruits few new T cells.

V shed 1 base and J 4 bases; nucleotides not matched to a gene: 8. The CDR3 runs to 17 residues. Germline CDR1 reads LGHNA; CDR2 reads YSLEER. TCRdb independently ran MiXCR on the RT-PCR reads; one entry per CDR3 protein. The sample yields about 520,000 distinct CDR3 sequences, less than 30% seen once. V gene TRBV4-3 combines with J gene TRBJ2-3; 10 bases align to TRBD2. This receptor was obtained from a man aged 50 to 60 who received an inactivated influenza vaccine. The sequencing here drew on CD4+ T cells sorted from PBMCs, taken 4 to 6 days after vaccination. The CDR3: CASSQAASGRLSDTQYF. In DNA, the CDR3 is TGCGCCAGCAGCCAAGCGGCTAGCGGGAGACTGTCAGATACGCAGTATTTT.